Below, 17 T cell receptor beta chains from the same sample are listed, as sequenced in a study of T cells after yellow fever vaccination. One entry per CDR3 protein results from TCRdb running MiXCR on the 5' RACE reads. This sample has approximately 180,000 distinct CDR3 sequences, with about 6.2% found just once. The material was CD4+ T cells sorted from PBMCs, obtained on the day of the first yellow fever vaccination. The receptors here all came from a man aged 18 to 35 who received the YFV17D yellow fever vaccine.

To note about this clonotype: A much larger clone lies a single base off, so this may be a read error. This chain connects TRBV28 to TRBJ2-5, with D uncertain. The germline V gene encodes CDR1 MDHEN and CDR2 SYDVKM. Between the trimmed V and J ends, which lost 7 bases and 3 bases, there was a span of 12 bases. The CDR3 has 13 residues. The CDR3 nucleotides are TGTGCCAGCACCCTTGGGGAAAAAGAGACCCAGTACTTC. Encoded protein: CASTLGEKETQYF. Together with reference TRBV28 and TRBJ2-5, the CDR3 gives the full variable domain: DVKVTQSSRYLVKRTGEKVFLECVQDMDHENMFWYRQDPGLGLRLIYFSYDVKMKEKGDIPEGYSVSREKKERFSLILESASTNQTSMYLCASTLGEKETQYFGPGTRLLVL.

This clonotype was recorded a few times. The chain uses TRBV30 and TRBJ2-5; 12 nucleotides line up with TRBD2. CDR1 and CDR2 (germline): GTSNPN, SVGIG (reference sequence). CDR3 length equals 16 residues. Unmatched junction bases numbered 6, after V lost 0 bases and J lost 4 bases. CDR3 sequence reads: CAWSVGLAGSRETQYF. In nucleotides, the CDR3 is TGTGCCTGGAGTGTAGGACTAGCGGGGTCTCGAGAGACCCAGTACTTC.

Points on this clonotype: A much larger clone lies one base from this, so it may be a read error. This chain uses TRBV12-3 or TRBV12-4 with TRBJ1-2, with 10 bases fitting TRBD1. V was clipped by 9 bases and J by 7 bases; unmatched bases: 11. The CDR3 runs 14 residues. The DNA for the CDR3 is TGTGCCAGTGTCGAGAGGACAGGGGGAGCTGGCTACACCTTC. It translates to CASVERTGGAGYTF.

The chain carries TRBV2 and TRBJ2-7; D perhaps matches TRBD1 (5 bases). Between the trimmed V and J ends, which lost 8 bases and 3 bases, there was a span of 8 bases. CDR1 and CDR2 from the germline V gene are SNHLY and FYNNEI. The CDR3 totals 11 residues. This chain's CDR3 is CASVQGYEQYF. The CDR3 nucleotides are TGTGCCAGCGTGCAGGGCTACGAGCAGTACTTC.

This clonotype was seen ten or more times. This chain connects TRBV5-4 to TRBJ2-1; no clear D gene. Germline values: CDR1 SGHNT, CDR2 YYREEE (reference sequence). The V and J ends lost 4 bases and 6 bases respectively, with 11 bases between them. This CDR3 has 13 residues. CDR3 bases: TGTGCCAGCAGCCTTGGGCCCCCCAATGAGCAGTTCTTC. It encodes CASSLGPPNEQFF.

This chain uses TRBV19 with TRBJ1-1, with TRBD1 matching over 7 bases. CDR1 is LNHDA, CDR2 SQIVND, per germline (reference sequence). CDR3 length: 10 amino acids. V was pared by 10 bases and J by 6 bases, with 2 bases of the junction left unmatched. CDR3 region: CATGQAEAFF. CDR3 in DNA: TGTGCCACCGGACAGGCTGAAGCTTTCTTT. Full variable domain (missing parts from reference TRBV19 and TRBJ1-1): DGGITQSPKYLFRKEGQNVTLSCEQNLNHDAMYWYRQDPGQGLRLIYYSQIVNDFQKGDIAEGYSVSREKKESFPLTVTSAQKNPTAFYLCATGQAEAFFGQGTRLTVV.

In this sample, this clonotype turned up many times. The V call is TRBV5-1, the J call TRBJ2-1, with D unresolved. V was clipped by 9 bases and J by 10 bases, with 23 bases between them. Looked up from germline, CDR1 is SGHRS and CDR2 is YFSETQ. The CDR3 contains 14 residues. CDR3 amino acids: CATASQSFLLEQFF. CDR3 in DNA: TGCGCCACCGCTTCCCAATCTTTCCTATTGGAGCAGTTCTTC.

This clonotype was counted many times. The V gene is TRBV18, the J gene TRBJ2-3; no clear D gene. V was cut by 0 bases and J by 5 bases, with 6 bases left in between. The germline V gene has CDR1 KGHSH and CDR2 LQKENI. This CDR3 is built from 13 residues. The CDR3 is CASSPPKGDTQYF. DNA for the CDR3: TGTGCCAGCTCACCACCGAAGGGAGATACGCAGTATTTT.

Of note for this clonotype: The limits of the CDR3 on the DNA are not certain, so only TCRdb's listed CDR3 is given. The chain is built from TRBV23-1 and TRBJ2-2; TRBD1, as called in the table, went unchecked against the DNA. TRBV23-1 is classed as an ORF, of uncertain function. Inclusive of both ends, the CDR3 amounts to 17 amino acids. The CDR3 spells CASSQSWDRRTPGSCFF.

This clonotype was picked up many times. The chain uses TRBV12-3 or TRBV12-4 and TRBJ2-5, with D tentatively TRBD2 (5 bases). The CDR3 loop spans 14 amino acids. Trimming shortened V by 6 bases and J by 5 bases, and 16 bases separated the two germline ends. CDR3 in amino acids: CASSTRWRRETQYF. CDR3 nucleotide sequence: TGTGCCAGCAGCACTAGGTGGAGGCGGGAGACCCAGTACTTC.

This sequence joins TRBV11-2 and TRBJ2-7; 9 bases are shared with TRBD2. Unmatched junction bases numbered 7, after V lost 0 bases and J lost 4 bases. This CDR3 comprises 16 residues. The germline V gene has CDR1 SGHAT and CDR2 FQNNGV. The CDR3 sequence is CASSLDLRGGPYEQYF. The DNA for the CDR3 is TGTGCCAGCAGCTTAGATCTGCGGGGGGGCCCTTACGAGCAGTACTTC. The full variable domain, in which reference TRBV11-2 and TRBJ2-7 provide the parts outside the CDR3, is EAGVAQSPRYKIIEKRQSVAFWCNPISGHATLYWYQQILGQGPKLLIQFQNNGVVDDSQLPKDRFSAERLKGVDSTLKIQPAKLEDSAVYLCASSLDLRGGPYEQYFGPGTRLTVT.

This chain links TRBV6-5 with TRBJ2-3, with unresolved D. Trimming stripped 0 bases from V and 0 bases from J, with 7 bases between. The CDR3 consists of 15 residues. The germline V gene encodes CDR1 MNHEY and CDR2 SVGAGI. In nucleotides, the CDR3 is TGTGCCAGCAGTTACTCGCGATCTAGCACAGATACGCAGTATTTT. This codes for CASSYSRSSTDTQYF.

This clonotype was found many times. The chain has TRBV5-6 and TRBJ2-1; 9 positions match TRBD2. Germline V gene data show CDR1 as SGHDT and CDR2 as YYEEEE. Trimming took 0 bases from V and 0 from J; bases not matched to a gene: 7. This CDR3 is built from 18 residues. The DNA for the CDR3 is TGTGCCAGCAGCTTGGTTGCGGCGGGGGGGAGCTCCTACAATGAGCAGTTCTTC. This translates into CASSLVAAGGSSYNEQFF.

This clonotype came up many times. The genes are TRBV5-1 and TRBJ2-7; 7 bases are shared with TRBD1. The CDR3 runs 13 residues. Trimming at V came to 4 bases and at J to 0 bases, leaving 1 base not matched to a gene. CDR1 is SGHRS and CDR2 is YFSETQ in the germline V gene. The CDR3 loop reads CASSGDSSYEQYF. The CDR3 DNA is TGCGCCAGCAGCGGGGACAGCTCCTACGAGCAGTACTTC.

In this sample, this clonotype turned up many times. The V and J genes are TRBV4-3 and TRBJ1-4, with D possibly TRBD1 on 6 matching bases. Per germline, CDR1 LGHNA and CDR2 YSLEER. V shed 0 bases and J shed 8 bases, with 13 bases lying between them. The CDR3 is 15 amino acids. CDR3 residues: CASSQENREEEKLFF. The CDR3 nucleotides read TGCGCCAGCAGCCAAGAGAACAGGGAGGAGGAAAAACTGTTTTTT.

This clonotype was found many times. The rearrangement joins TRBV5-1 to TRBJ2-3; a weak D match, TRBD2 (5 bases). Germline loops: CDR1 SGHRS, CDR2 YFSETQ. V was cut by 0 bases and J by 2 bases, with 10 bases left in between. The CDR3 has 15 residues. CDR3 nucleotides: TGCGCCAGCAGCTTGGGTACGGGAATCACAGATACGCAGTATTTT. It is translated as CASSLGTGITDTQYF.

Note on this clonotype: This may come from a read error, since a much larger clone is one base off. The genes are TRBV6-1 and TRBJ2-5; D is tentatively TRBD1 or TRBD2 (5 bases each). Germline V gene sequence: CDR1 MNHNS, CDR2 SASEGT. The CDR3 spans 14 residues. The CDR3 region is CASSAGTIQEAQYF. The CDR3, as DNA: TGTGCCAGCAGCGCTGGGACCATACAAGAGGCCCAGTACTTC.